These 22 T cell receptor beta chains came from one sample sequenced in a study of blood T cell repertoires in COVID-19. Assay: immunoSEQ multiplex PCR; the TCRdb copy retains only in-frame clones and omits some. Among about 120,000 clones listed, about 78% were seen once. The source material was peripheral blood. All receptors derive from an older man with acute or convalescent COVID-19.

V and J are TRBV5-1 and TRBJ2-1; perhaps TRBD1 as D (6 bases). Germline V CDR1 and CDR2: SGHRS, YFSETQ. The CDR3 has 16 residues. Trimming stripped 0 bases from V and 0 bases from J, with 10 bases between. The CDR3 reads CASSLGGLSSYNEQFF. DNA for the CDR3: TGCGCCAGCAGCTTGGGGGGGCTTAGCTCCTACAATGAGCAGTTCTTC. The full variable domain, rest sourced from reference TRBV5-1 and TRBJ2-1, is KAGVTQTPRYLIKTRGQQVTLSCSPISGHRSVSWYQQTPGQGLQFLFEYFSETQRNKGNFPGRFSGRQFSNSRSEMNVSTLELGDSALYLCASSLGGLSSYNEQFFGPGTRLTVL.

This sequence joins TRBV10-3 and TRBJ1-1, with D possibly TRBD1 on 6 matching bases. Trimming removed 3 bases at V and 7 bases at J, with 18 bases between. Germline V gene data show CDR1 as ENHRY and CDR2 as SYGVKD. This CDR3 region has 15 residues. CDR3 sequence: CAISDPAGAPLEAFF. The CDR3 coding sequence is TGTGCCATCAGTGACCCGGCAGGGGCCCCGCTTGAAGCTTTCTTT.

V is TRBV11-2 and J is TRBJ1-4, with TRBD1 identical over 7 bases. With V trimmed by 7 bases and J by 9 bases, 8 bases remained unmatched. CDR1 and CDR2 from the germline V gene are SGHAT and FQNNGV. The CDR3 is made up of 13 amino acids. The CDR3 is CASTNSGGKKLFF. CDR3 in DNA: TGTGCCAGCACCAATTCAGGGGGGAAAAAACTGTTTTTT.

The V call is TRBV10-3, the J call TRBJ1-5, with 8 nucleotides matching TRBD1. Germline-derived CDR1 and CDR2 are ENHRY and SYGVKD. This CDR3 is built from 15 residues. The trim removed 6 bases at V and 7 bases at J, leaving 11 bases unmatched. The CDR3 spells CAISGDRGGGQPQHF. The CDR3 DNA follows: TGTGCCATCAGCGGTGACAGGGGAGGAGGGCAGCCCCAGCATTTT.

The chain carries TRBV18 and TRBJ1-4; 11 bases are a match to TRBD1. The CDR3 totals 15 residues. Germline CDR1 KGHSH, CDR2 LQKENI. V was clipped by 4 bases and J by 5 bases; unmatched bases: 3. CDR3: CASSRDRGSNEKLFF. CDR3 DNA: TGTGCCAGCTCACGGGACAGGGGGTCGAATGAAAAACTGTTTTTT.

This clone was recorded a few times. The V call is TRBV11-1, the J call TRBJ2-3; D unclear. In germline, CDR1 is SGHAT, CDR2 FQDESV (reference sequence). The V gene lost 5 bases and the J gene lost 5 bases, with 8 bases spanning the gap. The CDR3 spans 12 residues. CDR3 in DNA: TGTGCCAGCAGCCCCCCCCTAGATACGCAGTATTTT. This codes for CASSPPLDTQYF.

The V gene is TRBV4-2, the J gene TRBJ2-5; no clear D. The germline CDR1 and CDR2 sequences are LGHNA and YNFKEQ. The CDR3 is 15 residues long. Trimming cost V 0 bases and J 1 base, with 9 bases left between them. CDR3 nucleotides: TGTGCCAGCAGCCAAGATCACCAGTTCCAAGAGACCCAGTACTTC. Translating it yields CASSQDHQFQETQYF.

The chain uses TRBV12-3 or TRBV12-4 and TRBJ2-1; possibly TRBD2 for D (5 bases). V lost 7 bases, J lost 5 bases, and 9 bases lay in between. CDR3 size: 12 residues. CDR3 nucleotide sequence: TGTGCCAGCAATGGACTCAACAATGAGCAGTTCTTC. The encoded protein is CASNGLNNEQFF.

The CDR3 DNA follows: TGTGCCAGCAGCTCGGGGACAGGGCTGGTTGGGAGCAATCAGCCCCAGCATTTT. It translates to CASSSGTGLVGSNQPQHF. The V and J genes are TRBV7-9 and TRBJ1-5; TRBD1 agrees at 9 bases. The CDR3 extends over 18 amino acids. The V gene end was trimmed by 4 bases and the J gene end by 1 base; junction bases not matched to a gene: 11. The germline gives CDR1 SEHNR, CDR2 FQNEAQ (reference sequence).

This clone was detected once. V gene TRBV5-1 combines with J gene TRBJ1-6; 7 bases line up with TRBD1. Germline values: CDR1 SGHRS, CDR2 YFSETQ. The CDR3 sequence is 13 residues long. V lost 5 bases to trimming and J lost 6 bases; unmatched junction nucleotides: 2. DNA of the CDR3: TGCGCCAGCAGTCGGGACAGTAATTCACCCCTCCACTTT. This sequence encodes CASSRDSNSPLHF.

The chain recombines TRBV7-7 with TRBJ2-1; a possible D gene is TRBD2 (7 bases). This CDR3 contains 17 residues. V was shortened by 5 bases and J by 8 bases, with 25 bases between the two germline ends. Germline V gene lookup returns CDR1 SSHAT and CDR2 FNYEAQ (reference sequence). CDR3 in amino acids: CASSPPGGRGSLDEQFF. The CDR3 DNA follows: TGTGCCAGCAGCCCTCCGGGGGGCAGGGGTTCCCTTGATGAGCAGTTCTTC.

This clone has just one count. The V gene is TRBV19, the J gene TRBJ1-2, with a tentative D call TRBD1 (6 bases). The CDR3 loop spans 13 amino acids. V lost 6 bases and J 3 bases, leaving 11 bases between the germline ends. CDR1 and CDR2 from the germline V gene are LNHDA and SQIVND (reference sequence). CDR3 in amino acids: CASSTGFDYGYTF. The CDR3 bases are TGTGCCAGTAGCACAGGGTTTGACTATGGCTACACCTTC. The full variable domain, completed using reference TRBV19 and TRBJ1-2, is DGGITQSPKYLFRKEGQNVTLSCEQNLNHDAMYWYRQDPGQGLRLIYYSQIVNDFQKGDIAEGYSVSREKKESFPLTVTSAQKNPTAFYLCASSTGFDYGYTFGSGTRLTVV.

The chain couples TRBV6-5 to TRBJ1-2; a weak D match, TRBD1 (6 bases). Germline CDR1 is MNHEY and CDR2 is SVGAGI. The CDR3 has 13 residues. V was shortened by 6 bases and J by 4 bases, with 12 bases between the two germline ends. In DNA, the CDR3 is TGTGCCAGCAGCCGTACGACAGGCTATGGCTACACCTTC. Translated, it gives CASSRTTGYGYTF.

The gene calls are TRBV5-1 and TRBJ2-7; 7 bases are a match to TRBD2. CDR3 size: 15 residues. Germline CDR1 is SGHRS and CDR2 is YFSETQ. V shed 4 bases, J shed 1 base, and the junction held 8 bases outside the gene matches. The CDR3 DNA reads TGCGCCAGCAGCCGGGGACGGGGGGATTCCTACGAGCAGTACTTC. It codes for CASSRGRGDSYEQYF.

V is TRBV7-2 and J is TRBJ2-1; D possibly corresponds to TRBD2 (6 bases). Trimming took off 4 bases at V and 7 bases at J, with 17 bases between the two ends. CDR1 is SGHTA and CDR2 is FQGNSA in the germline V gene. The CDR3 contains 15 residues. This CDR3 is CASSSPGVGINEQFF. The DNA for the CDR3 is TGTGCCAGCAGCTCCCCGGGGGTGGGTATAAATGAGCAGTTCTTC.

This chain links TRBV5-4 with TRBJ2-7, with 9 bases identical to TRBD2. CDR3 size: 15 residues. V lost 4 bases, J lost 0 bases, and 5 bases stayed unmatched. Per germline, CDR1 SGHNT and CDR2 YYREEE (reference sequence). The CDR3 is CASSKERGDSYEQYF. DNA for the CDR3: TGTGCCAGCAGCAAAGAGCGGGGGGACTCCTACGAGCAGTACTTC.

The chain carries TRBV4-1 and TRBJ2-7, with D possibly matching TRBD2 (6 bases). The V gene's germline CDR1 is MGHRA and CDR2 YSYEKL. The V and J ends lost 2 bases and 2 bases respectively, with 19 bases between them. The CDR3 length is 17 residues. The CDR3 loop is CASSQPRAGTGAYEQYF. The CDR3 nucleotides read TGCGCCAGCAGCCAACCTCGGGCAGGGACGGGAGCCTACGAGCAGTACTTC.

The CDR3 is CASSVAAGGNSPLHF. In DNA, the CDR3 is TGTGCCAGCAGCGTAGCGGCAGGGGGGAATTCACCCCTCCACTTT. The V gene is TRBV9, the J gene TRBJ1-6; 7 bases match TRBD1. With V trimmed by 0 bases and J by 7 bases, 4 bases remained unmatched. This CDR3 has 15 residues. CDR1 SGDLS and CDR2 YYNGEE come from the germline V gene. The variable domain in full, with the rest retrieved from reference TRBV9 and TRBJ1-6, is DSGVTQTPKHLITATGQRVTLRCSPRSGDLSVYWYQQSLDQGLQFLIQYYNGEERAKGNILERFSAQQFPDLHSELNLSSLELGDSALYFCASSVAAGGNSPLHFGNGTRLTVT.

The chain is built from TRBV6-1 and TRBJ2-2; 12 bases are a match to TRBD2. With 4 bases clipped from V and 4 bases from J, the junction kept 7 bases outside the gene matches. This CDR3 contains 17 residues. Germline CDR1 reads MNHNS; CDR2 reads SASEGT. The CDR3 loop is CASSVQTSGGVTGELFF. The CDR3 DNA is TGTGCCAGCAGTGTCCAGACTAGCGGGGGAGTCACCGGGGAGCTGTTTTTT.

The chain has TRBV5-1 and TRBJ1-2; 8 bases align to TRBD1. CDR1 is SGHRS and CDR2 is YFSETQ in the germline V gene. There are 16 residues in the CDR3. V trimming: 2 bases; J trimming: 2 bases; junction bases outside the gene matches: 8. The CDR3 loop is CASSLGERQGNYGYTF. Written as DNA, the CDR3 is TGCGCCAGCAGCTTAGGGGAGAGACAGGGGAACTATGGCTACACCTTC.

The CDR3 bases are TGTGCCAGCAGTTACTCCAGGCAACGGGGAAACACCATATATTTT. Its protein product is CASSYSRQRGNTIYF. The V gene is TRBV6-5, the J gene TRBJ1-3; D not certain. Germline CDR1 reads MNHEY; CDR2 reads SVGAGI. V was clipped by 0 bases and J by 4 bases, with 10 bases between them. This CDR3 comprises 15 residues.

V gene TRBV5-4 combines with J gene TRBJ2-3, with a tentative D call TRBD2 (5 bases). The CDR3 sequence is 14 residues long. Trimming pared 4 bases from V and 0 bases from J, leaving 9 bases between. The germline V gene encodes CDR1 SGHNT and CDR2 YYREEE (reference sequence). In DNA form, the CDR3 reads TGTGCCAGCAGCCCTTCGGGGAGCACAGATACGCAGTATTTT. Encoded protein: CASSPSGSTDTQYF.